Shown below are 14 T cell receptor delta chains from a single sample sequenced in a study of gamma-delta T cells after stem cell transplantation. TCRdb reprocessed the RT-PCR reads through CATT. The table lists about 1,700 delta-chain clones, approximately 15% of them singletons. Sequencing used gamma-delta T cells. The receptors derive from a human donor. It is not recorded whose cells these are; they may come from a transplant donor.

This clone was detected a few times. One base away lies a much larger clone, so this may be a sequencing read error. V usage is TRDV1 and J usage is TRDJ1, with 11 bases that match TRDD3. The V gene's germline CDR1 is TSWWSYY and CDR2 QGS. V lost 2 bases to trimming and J lost 2 bases; unmatched junction nucleotides: 10. This CDR3 has 18 residues. The DNA of the CDR3 is TGTGCTCTTGGGGAAACGTACGACTGGGGGATAAGGACCGATAAACTCATCTTT. Translated: CALGETYDWGIRTDKLIF.

This clone was observed a few times. The mismatch at residue 6 between this DNA's translation and the TCRdb protein of a much larger clone likely reflects a read error; the protein shown is translated from the DNA. This chain links TRDV1 with TRDJ1; D unclear. Germline CDR1 and CDR2: TSWWSYY and QGS. V was clipped by 3 bases and J by 0 bases, with 11 bases between them. This CDR3 region has 15 residues. CDR3 loop: CALGDRCRYTDKLIF. Written as DNA, the CDR3 is TGTGCTCTTGGGGACCGGTGCCGGTACACCGATAAACTCATCTTT.

In regard to this clone: This may arise from a read error, as a much more abundant clone is one base away. Other nucleotide sequences in the sample specify the same CDR3. The V gene is TRDV1, the J gene TRDJ1; 7 bases match TRDD2. In germline, CDR1 is TSWWSYY, CDR2 QGS. The CDR3 runs 24 residues. V was clipped by 0 bases and J by 4 bases; unmatched bases: 32. This chain's CDR3 is CALGELRRFPTRVCRPGCGDKLIF. The CDR3 DNA reads as TGTGCTCTTGGGGAACTCCGCCGGTTTCCTACGAGGGTCTGTAGACCGGGGTGTGGCGATAAACTCATCTTT.

This clone came up a few times. One base away lies a much larger clone, so this may be a sequencing read error. V and J are TRDV1 and TRDJ1, with 7 bases that match TRDD2. CDR3 size: 18 residues. Unmatched junction bases numbered 12, after V lost 2 bases and J lost 0 bases. Germline lookup yields CDR1 TSWWSYY and CDR2 QGS. This CDR3 is CALGECSYGVADTDKLIF. The CDR3 DNA sequence: TGTGCTCTTGGGGAATGTTCCTACGGTGTCGCCGACACCGATAAACTCATCTTT.

Comment on this clone: A read error is likely here: a far larger clone is one base away. The chain is built from TRDV2 and TRDJ3; TRDD3 is a possible D gene (6 bases). Germline V gene sequence: CDR1 GEAIGNYY, CDR2 EKD. Trimming removed 0 bases at V and 0 bases at J, with 11 bases between. CDR3 length: 18 residues. The CDR3 is CACDTGLGGSWDTRQMFF. CDR3 sequence (DNA): TGTGCCTGTGACACCGGACTGGGAGGCTCCTGGGACACCCGACAGATGTTTTTC.

This clone was counted between two and nine times. The protein TCRdb lists belongs to a much larger clone and differs from this DNA's translation at residue 6, which points to a read error; the protein shown is made from the DNA. The genes are TRDV2 and TRDJ3; 11 bases map to TRDD3. The CDR3 extends over 18 amino acids. Germline V lookup: CDR1 GEAIGNYY, CDR2 EKD. V was clipped by 3 bases and J by 5 bases; unmatched bases: 8. DNA for the CDR3: TGTGCCTGTGACGCCTTCCTGGGGGATACCCGGGACACCCGACAGATGTTTTTC. Its translation: CACDAFLGDTRDTRQMFF.

As for this clone: A much larger clonotype is one base distant, so this may be a read error. DNA of the CDR3: TGTGCTCTTGGGGAACGACCCAAACGCCGGGGGCCCCGTGGGGATTACACCGATAAACTCATCTTT. This encodes CALGERPKRRGPRGDYTDKLIF. V is TRDV1 and J is TRDJ1, with D maybe TRDD3 (6 bases). V lost 1 base and J lost 0, with 30 bases in between. The length of the CDR3 is 22 residues. Germline values: CDR1 TSWWSYY, CDR2 QGS.

This clone was recorded a few times. This chain's CDR3 is CAFNPNLDTGDKLIF. The CDR3 DNA is TGTGCCTTTAACCCGAACTTAGATACGGGCGATAAACTCATCTTT. V gene TRDV3 combines with J gene TRDJ1; D perhaps matches TRDD3 (6 bases). This CDR3 contains 15 residues. The germline V gene encodes CDR1 TVYSNPD and CDR2 GDNSRS (reference sequence). The V gene lost 1 base and the J gene lost 4 bases, with 19 bases spanning the gap. The full variable domain, its missing parts supplied by reference TRDV3 and TRDJ1, is CDKVTQSSPDQTVASGSEVVLLCTYDTVYSNPDLFWYRIRPDYSFQFVFYGDNSRSEGADFTQGRFSVKHILTQKAFHLVISPVRTEDSATYYCAFNPNLDTGDKLIFGKGTRVTVEP.

This clone is classed as large. The chain combines TRDV3 with TRDJ1; TRDD3 aligns across 13 bases. The junction had 6 bases not matched to a gene; V was cut back by 1 base and J by 7 bases. Germline loops: CDR1 TVYSNPD, CDR2 GDNSRS (reference sequence). This CDR3 region has 14 residues. CDR3 coding DNA: TGTGCCTTTAAGGACTGGGGGATACGCCTTAAACTCATCTTT. Amino acid sequence: CAFKDWGIRLKLIF.

This clone ranks as large. CDR3 loop: CALVASHGLGIDKLIF. CDR3 nucleotides: TGTGCTCTTGTTGCCTCCCACGGCCTAGGCATAGATAAACTCATCTTT. The rearrangement links TRDV1 to TRDJ1; no clear D gene. Germline CDR1 reads TSWWSYY; CDR2 reads QGS. V was clipped by 7 bases and J by 5 bases, with 23 bases between them. The CDR3 has 16 amino acids.

This clone was detected only a few times. A much bigger clone sits one base away, suggesting this may be a read error. Other DNA sequences in the same sample also yield this CDR3. The rearrangement joins TRDV2 to TRDJ3; 10 bases agree with TRDD3. The length of the CDR3 is 20 residues. From germline, CDR1 is GEAIGNYY and CDR2 EKD. The CDR3 DNA sequence: TGTGCCTGTGACACCGTACTGGGGGATCCGAGCTCCTGGGACACCCGCCAGATGTTTTTC. Its protein product is CACDTVLGDPSSWDTRQMFF.

The chain recombines TRDV2 with TRDJ1; D might be TRDD3 (6 bases). The CDR3 runs 13 residues. CDR1 and CDR2 (germline): GEAIGNYY, EKD. The V and J ends lost 0 bases and 2 bases respectively, with 6 bases between them. The CDR3 bases are TGTGCCTGTGACACCTGGGGGACCGATAAACTCATCTTT. Its protein is CACDTWGTDKLIF.

This clone has only a few counts. A much larger clone is a single base away; this may be a read error. Within the sample, other DNA sequences also encode this same CDR3. The V and J genes are TRDV3 and TRDJ1, with D perhaps TRDD2 (6 bases). This CDR3 contains 15 residues. The ends were cut back, 2 bases at V and 1 base at J, with 17 bases in the middle. Per germline, CDR1 TVYSNPD and CDR2 GDNSRS (reference sequence). CDR3 in amino acids: CAFESTLPFTDKLIF. CDR3 nucleotides: TGTGCCTTTGAGTCGACGCTTCCTTTCACCGATAAACTCATCTTT.

About this clone itself: Being one base from a much bigger clone, this may be a read error. Different DNA sequences within this sample yield the same CDR3. The DNA for the CDR3 is TGTGCCTGTGACGCCTTACTGGGAGATACCCGGGACACCCGACAGATGTTTTTC. Encoded protein: CACDALLGDTRDTRQMFF. V usage is TRDV2 and J usage is TRDJ3, with a possible D match to TRDD3 (6 bases). Germline V CDR1 and CDR2: GEAIGNYY, EKD. The V end was cut by 3 bases, the J end by 5 bases, with 19 bases between. The CDR3 is 18 residues long.